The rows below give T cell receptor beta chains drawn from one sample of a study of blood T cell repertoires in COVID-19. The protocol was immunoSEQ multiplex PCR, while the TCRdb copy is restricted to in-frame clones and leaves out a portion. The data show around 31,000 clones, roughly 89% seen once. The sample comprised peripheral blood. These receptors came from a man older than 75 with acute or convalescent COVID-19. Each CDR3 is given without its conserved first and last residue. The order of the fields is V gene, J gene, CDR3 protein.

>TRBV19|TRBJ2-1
ASSIDRGFGNEQF
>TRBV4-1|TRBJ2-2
ASSQLARNTGELF
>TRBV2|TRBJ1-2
ASTETGARRNYGYT
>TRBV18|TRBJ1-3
ASSPPGQTSGNTIY
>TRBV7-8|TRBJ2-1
ASSPGHSYPSSYNEQF
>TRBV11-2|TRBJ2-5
ASSPGTAKVQETQY
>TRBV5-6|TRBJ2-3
ASSAAGSLITTDTQY
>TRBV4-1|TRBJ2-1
ASRQAGRNEQF
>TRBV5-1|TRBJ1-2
ASSSSPRVHYGYT
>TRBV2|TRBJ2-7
ASRFWTGKYYEQY
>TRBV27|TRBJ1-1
ASSPYTGGAEAF
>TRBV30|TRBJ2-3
AWSSPETTTDTQY
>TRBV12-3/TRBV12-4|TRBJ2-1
ASNLRQDEQF
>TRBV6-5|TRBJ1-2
ASSAPGTRYGYT
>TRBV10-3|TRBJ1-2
AIMAGVGYT
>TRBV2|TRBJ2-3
ASSGPSGSSTDTQY
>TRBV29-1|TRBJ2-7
SAGTGNYEQY
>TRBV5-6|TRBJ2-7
ASSLTGFVSYEQY
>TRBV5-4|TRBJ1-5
ASSRDGGEPQH
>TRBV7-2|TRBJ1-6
ASSFGGINSPLH
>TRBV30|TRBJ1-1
AWSNQNTEAF
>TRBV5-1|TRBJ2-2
ASSLVSLAGLNTGELF
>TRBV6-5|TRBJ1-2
ASRETGINYGYT
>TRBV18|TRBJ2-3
ASSPPPHGGDTQY
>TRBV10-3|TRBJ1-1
AISEYRAVEAF
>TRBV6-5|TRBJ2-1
ASGPFAGEVGEQF
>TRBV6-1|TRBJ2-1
ASSEGTSGYNEQF
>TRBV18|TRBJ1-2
ASSPRGGSDYGYT
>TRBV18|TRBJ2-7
ASSRGSSPLDEQY
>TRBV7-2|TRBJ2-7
ASSLGGQTYEQY
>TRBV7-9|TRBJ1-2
ASSLVGGVAYGYT
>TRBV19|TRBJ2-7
ASSKRSSAASYEQY
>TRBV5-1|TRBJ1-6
ASSFGQGNSPLH
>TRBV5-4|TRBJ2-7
ASTQDRVLEQY
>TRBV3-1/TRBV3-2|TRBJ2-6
ASSRGGPNVLT
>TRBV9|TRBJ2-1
ASSVEVRAREQF
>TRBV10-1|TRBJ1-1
ASRTGANTEAF
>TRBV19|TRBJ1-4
ASSIGPSNEKLF
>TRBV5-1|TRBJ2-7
ASSLTTSGYEQY
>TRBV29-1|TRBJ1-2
SVASGNNYGYT
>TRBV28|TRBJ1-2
ASTLGQGNAGYT
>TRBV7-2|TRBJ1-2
ASSLDRTGQGYVNT
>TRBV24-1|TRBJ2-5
ATARGAGETQY
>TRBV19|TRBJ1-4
ASRRQGPNEKLF
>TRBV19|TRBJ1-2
ASSIEQGAFGGYT
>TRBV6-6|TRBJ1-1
ASIRRDWERTEAF